What follows is one T cell receptor (beta chain) and its context. Profiled with immunoSEQ multiplex PCR; TCRdb holds only in-frame clones, not every one. The sample has some 160,000 clones, more than 85% seen once. This sample was included in a study of control samples from healthy donors and cancer patients. The receptor comes from a woman between 25 and 40 years old in good health. The sample consisted of blood.

This CDR3 is CASSSTLSSGNTIYF. For the CDR3, the DNA is TGTGCCAGCAGTTCAACACTCTCCTCTGGAAACACCATATATTTT. The chain links TRBV6-5 to TRBJ1-3; D gene unclear. With 4 bases removed from V and 0 bases from J, the gap between germline ends came to 10 bases. Germline V gene data show CDR1 as MNHEY and CDR2 as SVGAGI. The CDR3 loop spans 15 amino acids.